The 18 T cell receptor beta chains reported below all come from one sample, sequenced in a study of T cells in narcolepsy. Produced via immunoSEQ multiplex PCR; TCRdb's table is partial and in-frame only. The data contain tens of thousands of clones, roughly 88% of them singletons. The material sequenced was CD45RA- memory CD4+ T cells from PBMCs. The receptor set was obtained from a human donor with narcolepsy.

V gene TRBV28 combines with J gene TRBJ1-5; 11 nucleotides match TRBD1. This CDR3 contains 15 residues. The V and J ends lost 6 bases and 2 bases, in that order; junction bases with no gene match: 3. Germline CDR1 and CDR2: MDHEN and SYDVKM. Here the CDR3 reads CASRRGQGGNQPQHF. The DNA for the CDR3 is TGTGCCAGCAGAAGGGGACAGGGGGGCAATCAGCCCCAGCATTTT.

A word on this clone: Distinct nucleotide sequences in the sample also encode this CDR3. The chain carries TRBV19 and TRBJ1-5; 7 bases align to TRBD1. CDR3 length: 14 amino acids. Germline V lookup: CDR1 LNHDA, CDR2 SQIVND (reference sequence). V shed 3 bases, J shed 7 bases, and the junction held 6 bases outside the gene matches. CDR3 bases: TGTGCCAGTAGTATGAGGGGGCGAGGACAGCCCCAGCATTTT. Amino acids: CASSMRGRGQPQHF.

The CDR3 region has the DNA TGTGCCAGTACCTATATAGCCGGACGCAGTGGCTACACCTTC. This gives the protein CASTYIAGRSGYTF. The chain couples TRBV19 to TRBJ1-2, with D uncertain. Trimming stripped 7 bases from V and 7 bases from J, with 19 bases between. The CDR3 has 14 residues. In germline, CDR1 is LNHDA, CDR2 SQIVND (reference sequence). Full variable domain (rest looked up from reference TRBV19 and TRBJ1-2): DGGITQSPKYLFRKEGQNVTLSCEQNLNHDAMYWYRQDPGQGLRLIYYSQIVNDFQKGDIAEGYSVSREKKESFPLTVTSAQKNPTAFYLCASTYIAGRSGYTFGSGTRLTVV.

The chain employs TRBV21-1 and TRBJ2-7; TRBD2, the table's D call, was not compared with the DNA. TRBV21-1 constitutes a pseudogene. The CDR3 covers 15 residues. DNA of the CDR3: TGTGCCAGCAGCCAACGCCGGGAGACAGCCTACGAGCAGTACTTC. As protein: CASSQRRETAYEQYF.

CDR3 protein: CASSLKGDTQYF. Written as DNA, the CDR3 is TGTGCCAGCAGTTTAAAGGGGGATACGCAGTATTTT. The chain uses TRBV28 and TRBJ2-3, with TRBD1 as a possible D gene (5 bases). The CDR3 spans 12 residues. Germline V CDR1 and CDR2: MDHEN, SYDVKM. V shed 2 bases and J shed 6 bases, with 6 bases lying between them.

The chain uses TRBV7-8 and TRBJ2-7, with D possibly matching TRBD2 (6 bases). Germline CDR1 SGHVS, CDR2 FQNEAQ. The CDR3 covers 14 residues. Trimming pared 1 base from V and 2 bases from J, leaving 9 bases between. The CDR3 reads CASSLGRGTYEQYF. CDR3 DNA sequence: TGTGCCAGCAGCTTAGGGCGGGGTACCTACGAGCAGTACTTC.

The chain's CDR3 is CASSLEESSASEQYF. CDR3 sequence (DNA): TGTGCCAGCAGCTTAGAAGAAAGTAGTGCTTCAGAGCAGTACTTC. V is TRBV11-3 and J is TRBJ2-7; D is undetermined. This CDR3 is built from 15 residues. V lost 0 bases and J lost 7, with 16 bases in between. The germline V gene encodes CDR1 SGHNT and CDR2 YENEEA.

The genes are TRBV15 and TRBJ2-3, with 7 nucleotides matching TRBD1. After removal of 6 bases from V and 1 base from J, the junction contained 10 bases not matched to a gene. Germline lookup yields CDR1 LNHNV and CDR2 YYDKDF (reference sequence). The CDR3 runs to 16 residues. CDR3 DNA: TGTGCCACCAGTCGTCAACAGGGGATCGGCACAGATACGCAGTATTTT. Protein sequence: CATSRQQGIGTDTQYF.

CDR3 amino acids: CASRATFSYEQYF. Written as DNA, the CDR3 is TGTGCCAGCAGGGCGACATTTTCCTACGAGCAGTACTTC. The chain links TRBV2 to TRBJ2-7; D is undetermined. This CDR3 is 13 amino acids long. The V end was cut by 6 bases, the J end by 1 base, with 10 bases between. Germline CDR1 reads SNHLY; CDR2 reads FYNNEI.

J is TRBJ1-5 and V is TRBV7-8; D perhaps matches TRBD1 (5 bases). Per germline, CDR1 SGHVS and CDR2 FQNEAQ. The V end lost 5 bases, the J end lost 12 bases, and 14 bases lay between the germline ends. The CDR3 sequence is 12 residues long. The CDR3 here is CASSRGAHSQHF. The CDR3 DNA is TGTGCCAGCAGCAGAGGGGCTCACAGCCAGCATTTT. Drawing the rest from reference TRBV7-8 and TRBJ1-5, the complete variable domain is GAGVSQSPRYKVAKRGQDVALRCDPISGHVSLFWYQQALGQGPEFLTYFQNEAQLDKSGLPSDRFFAERPEGSVSTLKIQRTQQEDSAVYLCASSRGAHSQHFGDGTRLSIL.

V gene TRBV7-2 combines with J gene TRBJ1-1; no clear D. Trimming removed 1 base from V and 4 bases from J, with 13 bases in between. The CDR3 totals 15 residues. From germline, CDR1 is SGHTA and CDR2 FQGNSA. The CDR3, as DNA: TGTGCCAGCAGCTTAGACGTCCTTAGGTTCACTGAAGCTTTCTTT. Its translation: CASSLDVLRFTEAFF.

This clone was recorded once. CDR3 sequence (DNA): TGTGCCACTGGACAGGGGGCGGACACTGAAGCTTTCTTT. This gives the protein CATGQGADTEAFF. The rearrangement uses TRBV15 and TRBJ1-1; 11 bases align to TRBD1. Looked up from germline, CDR1 is LNHNV and CDR2 is YYDKDF (reference sequence). The CDR3 covers 13 residues. V was clipped by 9 bases and J by 3 bases; unmatched bases: 3.

This clone was seen only a few times. The chain employs TRBV28 and TRBJ2-1; D uncertain. CDR3 length: 12 amino acids. Trimming left V 1 base short and J 6 bases short, with 4 bases between. Per the germline V gene, CDR1 is MDHEN and CDR2 is SYDVKM. The CDR3 coding sequence is TGTGCCAGCAGTTTATTGACCAATGAGCAGTTCTTC. Translation gives CASSLLTNEQFF.

J is TRBJ1-1 and V is TRBV5-1; no reliable D call. CDR3 length: 15 amino acids. Trimming removed 4 bases from V and 4 bases from J, with 17 bases in between. CDR1 is SGHRS, CDR2 YFSETQ, per germline. The CDR3: CASSPDPQSGTEAFF. CDR3 nucleotides: TGCGCCAGCAGCCCGGACCCCCAATCGGGCACTGAAGCTTTCTTT. Variable domain in full (rest from reference TRBV5-1 and TRBJ1-1): KAGVTQTPRYLIKTRGQQVTLSCSPISGHRSVSWYQQTPGQGLQFLFEYFSETQRNKGNFPGRFSGRQFSNSRSEMNVSTLELGDSALYLCASSPDPQSGTEAFFGQGTRLTVV.

The chain couples TRBV7-9 to TRBJ2-5, with D possibly being TRBD1 or TRBD2 (5 bases each). V was cut by 5 bases and J by 4 bases, with 20 bases left in between. The CDR3 is made up of 16 amino acids. Germline CDR1 reads SEHNR; CDR2 reads FQNEAQ (reference sequence). The CDR3 coding sequence is TGTGCCAGCAGCCCAGCTACACCGGGACGGGCAGAGACCCAGTACTTC. Its translation is CASSPATPGRAETQYF. The whole variable domain, filled in from reference TRBV7-9 and TRBJ2-5, reads DTGVSQNPRHKITKRGQNVTFRCDPISEHNRLYWYRQTLGQGPEFLTYFQNEAQLEKSRLLSDRFSAERPKGSFSTLEIQRTEQGDSAMYLCASSPATPGRAETQYFGPGTRLLVL.

This clone has only one observation. J is TRBJ2-5 and V is TRBV5-4, with 8 bases that match TRBD2. This CDR3 has 14 residues. In germline, CDR1 is SGHNT, CDR2 YYREEE (reference sequence). Germline trimming cut 4 bases from V and 3 bases from J; bases unmatched to any gene: 5. The CDR3 protein is CASSPRGGEETQYF. The CDR3 bases are TGTGCCAGCAGCCCTCGGGGGGGGGAAGAGACCCAGTACTTC.

The chain uses TRBV15 and TRBJ1-5; D perhaps matches TRBD1 (6 bases). V lost 4 bases and J lost 7, with 11 bases in between. CDR1 is LNHNV and CDR2 is YYDKDF in the germline V gene (reference sequence). The CDR3 is made up of 13 amino acids. CDR3: CATSTGERQPQHF. The DNA of the CDR3 is TGTGCCACCAGCACAGGGGAAAGGCAGCCCCAGCATTTT.

The rearrangement uses TRBV28 and TRBJ1-2; maybe TRBD1 (5 bases). This CDR3 region has 13 residues. Germline values: CDR1 MDHEN, CDR2 SYDVKM. V was clipped by 5 bases and J by 8 bases, with 15 bases between them. Here the CDR3 reads CASSRVQGGGYTF. The CDR3 DNA is TGTGCCAGCAGTAGGGTTCAGGGAGGAGGCTACACCTTC.